This TCR beta chain was observed in a study of cytomegalovirus exposure and HLA in healthy donors. It was with 60 Vbeta and 13 Jbeta primers that the PCR ran. Some clones are missing from TCRdb's copy, which holds only in-frame ones; the method was immunoSEQ multiplex PCR. The sample lists about 200,000 clones; 87% were seen once. For this clone: As yet, its antigen is unknown.

Overall study findings and caveats: The likely explanation for a cluster of highly shared sequence variants was sequencing artifact. Most of the CMV-associated TCR beta chains (in a later analysis) appeared to be HLA-restricted. Presence/absence comparisons presumed near-even sequencing depth among donors.

The TCR originated in a man under 40 in good health and CMV-seronegative. The sample consisted of PBMCs.

In DNA, the CDR3 is TGTGCCAGCAGTTCCGGGGATGGCAATCAGCCCCAGCATTTT. This translates into CASSSGDGNQPQHF. V usage is TRBV27 and J usage is TRBJ1-5; no clear D gene. With 4 bases removed from V and 2 bases from J, the gap between germline ends came to 9 bases. The CDR3 sequence is 14 residues long. From germline, CDR1 is MNHEY and CDR2 SMNVEV (reference sequence).